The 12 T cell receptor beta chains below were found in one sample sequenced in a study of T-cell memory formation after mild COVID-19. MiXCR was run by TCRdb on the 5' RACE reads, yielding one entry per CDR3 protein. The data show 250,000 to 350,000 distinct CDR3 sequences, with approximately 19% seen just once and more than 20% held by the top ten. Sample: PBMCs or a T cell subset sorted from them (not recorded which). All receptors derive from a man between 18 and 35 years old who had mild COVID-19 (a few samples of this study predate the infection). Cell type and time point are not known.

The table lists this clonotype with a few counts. The CDR3 spells CSVEGTCSSYEQYV. The DNA of the CDR3 is TGCAGCGTCGAAGGAACTTGCAGCTCCTACGAGCAGTACGTC. V usage is TRBV29-1 and J usage is TRBJ2-7; D uncertain. The germline CDR1 and CDR2 sequences are SQVTM and ANQGSEA. The CDR3 length is 14 residues.

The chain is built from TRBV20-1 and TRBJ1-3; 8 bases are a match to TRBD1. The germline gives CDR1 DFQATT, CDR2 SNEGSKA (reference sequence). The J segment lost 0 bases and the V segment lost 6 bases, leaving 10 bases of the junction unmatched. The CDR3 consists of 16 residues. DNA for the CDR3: TGCAGTGCGAGAAGCCCGGGACAGGTCTCTGGAAACACCATATATTTT. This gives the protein CSARSPGQVSGNTIYF.

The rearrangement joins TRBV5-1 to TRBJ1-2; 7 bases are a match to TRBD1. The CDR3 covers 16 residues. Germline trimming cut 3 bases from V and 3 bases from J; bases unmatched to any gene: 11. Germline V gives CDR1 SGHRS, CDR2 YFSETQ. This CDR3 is CASSSILQGSDYGYTF. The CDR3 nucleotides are TGCGCCAGCAGCTCCATACTACAGGGGTCAGACTATGGCTACACCTTC.

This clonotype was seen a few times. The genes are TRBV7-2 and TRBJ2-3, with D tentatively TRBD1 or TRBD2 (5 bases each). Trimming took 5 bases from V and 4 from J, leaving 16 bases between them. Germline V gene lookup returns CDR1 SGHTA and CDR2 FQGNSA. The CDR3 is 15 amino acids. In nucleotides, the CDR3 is TGTGCCAGCAGCCCCCCAGGGACGAGGGCAGATACGCAGTATTTT. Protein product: CASSPPGTRADTQYF. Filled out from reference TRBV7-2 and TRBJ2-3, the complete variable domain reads GAGVSQSPSNKVTEKGKDVELRCDPISGHTALYWYRQSLGQGLEFLIYFQGNSAPDKSGLPSDRFSAERTGGSVSTLTIQRTQQEDSAVYLCASSPPGTRADTQYFGPGTRLTVL.

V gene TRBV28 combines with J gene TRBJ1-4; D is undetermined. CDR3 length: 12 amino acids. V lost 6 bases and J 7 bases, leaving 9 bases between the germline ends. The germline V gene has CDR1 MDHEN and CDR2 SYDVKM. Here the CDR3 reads CASSRSGEKLFF. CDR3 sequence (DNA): TGTGCCAGCAGCCGCAGTGGTGAAAAACTGTTTTTT.

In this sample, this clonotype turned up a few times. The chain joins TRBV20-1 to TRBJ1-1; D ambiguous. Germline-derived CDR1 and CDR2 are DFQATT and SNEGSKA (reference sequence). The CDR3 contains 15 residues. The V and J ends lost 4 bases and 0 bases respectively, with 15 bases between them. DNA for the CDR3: TGCAGTGCTAAGGAGCTTGGGCGGCTGAACACTGAAGCTTTCTTT. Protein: CSAKELGRLNTEAFF.

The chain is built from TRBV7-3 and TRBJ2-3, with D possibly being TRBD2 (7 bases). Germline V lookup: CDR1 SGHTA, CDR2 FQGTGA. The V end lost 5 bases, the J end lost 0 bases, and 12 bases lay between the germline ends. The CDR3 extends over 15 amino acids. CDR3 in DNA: TGTGCCAGCAGCCAGGGGAGGGGCAGCACAGATACGCAGTATTTT. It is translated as CASSQGRGSTDTQYF. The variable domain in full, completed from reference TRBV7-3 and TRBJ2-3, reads GAGVSQTPSNKVTEKGKYVELRCDPISGHTALYWYRQSLGQGPEFLIYFQGTGAADDSGLPNDRFFAVRPEGSVSTLKIQRTERGDSAVYLCASSQGRGSTDTQYFGPGTRLTVL.

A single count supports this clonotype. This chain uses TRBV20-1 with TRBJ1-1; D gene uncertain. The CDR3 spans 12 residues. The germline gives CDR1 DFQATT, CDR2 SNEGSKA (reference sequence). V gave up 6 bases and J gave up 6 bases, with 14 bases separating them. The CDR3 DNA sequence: TGCAGTGCCATCCGGCGGGGATCTGAAGCTTTCTTT. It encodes CSAIRRGSEAFF.

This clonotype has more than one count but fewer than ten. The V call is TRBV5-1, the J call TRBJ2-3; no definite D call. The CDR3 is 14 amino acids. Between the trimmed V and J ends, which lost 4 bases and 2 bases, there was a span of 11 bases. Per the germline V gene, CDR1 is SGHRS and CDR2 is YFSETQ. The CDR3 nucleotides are TGCGCCAGCAGCCCGCCCTTAGCCACAGATACGCAGTATTTT. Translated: CASSPPLATDTQYF.

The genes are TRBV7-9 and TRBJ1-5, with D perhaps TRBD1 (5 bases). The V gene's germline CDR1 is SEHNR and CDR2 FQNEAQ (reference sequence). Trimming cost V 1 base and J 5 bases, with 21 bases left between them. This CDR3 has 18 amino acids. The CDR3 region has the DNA TGTGCCAGCAGCTTAGTCCCATCCTATGACAGCCTCGATCAGCCCCAGCATTTT. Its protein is CASSLVPSYDSLDQPQHF.

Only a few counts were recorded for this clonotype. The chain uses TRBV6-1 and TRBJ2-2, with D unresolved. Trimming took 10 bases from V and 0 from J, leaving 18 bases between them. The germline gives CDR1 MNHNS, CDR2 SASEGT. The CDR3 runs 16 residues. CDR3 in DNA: TGTGCCAACAGCGTGGGGTATCTAGCGAACACCGGGGAGCTGTTTTTT. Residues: CANSVGYLANTGELFF.

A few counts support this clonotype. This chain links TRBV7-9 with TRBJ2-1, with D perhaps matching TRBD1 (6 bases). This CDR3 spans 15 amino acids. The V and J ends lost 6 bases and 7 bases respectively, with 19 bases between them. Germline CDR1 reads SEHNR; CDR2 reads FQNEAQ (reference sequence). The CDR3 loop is CASSPQGVALNEQFF. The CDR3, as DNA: TGTGCCAGCAGTCCACAGGGTGTGGCCCTTAATGAGCAGTTCTTC.